Listed below are T cell receptor beta chains from one sample, sequenced in a study of CD8 T cells in Susac syndrome. TCRdb fed the immunoSEQ multiplex PCR reads into MiXCR, producing one record per CDR3 protein. The sample holds roughly 89,000 distinct CDR3 sequences, 95% to 96% seen once. The sequencing sample was made of CD8+ T cells from PBMCs. The receptors derive from a human donor with Susac syndrome. Each CDR3 is given with its conserved first and last residue. Fields, in order: clone size, J gene, D gene, V gene, CDR3 DNA, CDR3 protein. A D gene is named only where the DNA matches it firmly. Clone sizes are given selectively: once, few, many, or a class where the clone is expanded.

abundance: NA
j_gene: TRBJ1-5
d_gene: NA
v_gene: TRBV20-1
CDR3nt: TGCAGTGCTAGAGACCCGGACTGGTTGGCTAGCAATCAGCCCCAGCATTTT
CDR3aa: CSARDPDWLASNQPQHF

abundance: NA
j_gene: TRBJ2-1
d_gene: TRBD2
v_gene: TRBV7-6
CDR3nt: TGTGCCAGCAGCCCCTCGGGAGGGCCTAGGGATGAGCAGTTCTTC
CDR3aa: CASSPSGGPRDEQFF

abundance: NA
j_gene: TRBJ2-7
d_gene: NA
v_gene: TRBV7-8
CDR3nt: TGTGCCAGCAGCTTATTTCACAAGCCCTACGAGCAGTACTTC
CDR3aa: CASSLFHKPYEQYF

abundance: NA
j_gene: TRBJ2-1
d_gene: NA
v_gene: TRBV11-2
CDR3nt: TGTGCCAGCAGCGTTTCTTCCGGGTTCAGCTCCTACAATGAGCAGTTCTTC
CDR3aa: CASSVSSGFSSYNEQFF

abundance: once
j_gene: TRBJ2-7
d_gene: TRBD2
v_gene: TRBV28
CDR3nt: TGTGCCAGCAGTTCGACTAGCGGGTCCTACGAGCAGTACTTC
CDR3aa: CASSSTSGSYEQYF

abundance: once
j_gene: TRBJ2-3
d_gene: TRBD2
v_gene: TRBV7-9
CDR3nt: TGTGCCAGCAGCAGAGCGGGGGGACCTAGCACAGATACGCAGTATTTT
CDR3aa: CASSRAGGPSTDTQYF

abundance: NA
j_gene: TRBJ2-5
d_gene: NA
v_gene: TRBV29-1
CDR3nt: TGCAGCGTTGCTGGAGTGGGGTCGGAGACCCAGTACTTC
CDR3aa: CSVAGVGSETQYF

abundance: NA
j_gene: TRBJ1-2
d_gene: NA
v_gene: TRBV4-3
CDR3nt: TGCGCCAGCAGCCAAGGACAGAAACTAAACTATGGCTACACCTTC
CDR3aa: CASSQGQKLNYGYTF

abundance: NA
j_gene: TRBJ2-1
d_gene: NA
v_gene: TRBV24-1
CDR3nt: TGTGCCACCAGTGACGGCGGCCGAACCGACAATGAGCAGTTCTTC
CDR3aa: CATSDGGRTDNEQFF

abundance: NA
j_gene: TRBJ1-2
d_gene: TRBD1
v_gene: TRBV5-6
CDR3nt: TGTGCCAGCAGCCTCGGACAGGGAGAGGATGGCTACACCTTC
CDR3aa: CASSLGQGEDGYTF

abundance: NA
j_gene: TRBJ2-5
d_gene: TRBD1
v_gene: TRBV4-3
CDR3nt: TGCGCCAGCAGCCCGCGACAGGGATGGAGGGAGACCCAGTACTTC
CDR3aa: CASSPRQGWRETQYF

abundance: NA
j_gene: TRBJ1-5
d_gene: NA
v_gene: TRBV6-9
CDR3nt: TGTGCCAGCAGTTATAGTCCTCACATCTTAGCATTTTACGGGGATCAGCCCCAGCATTTT
CDR3aa: CASSYSPHILAFYGDQPQHF

abundance: once
j_gene: TRBJ1-2
d_gene: NA
v_gene: TRBV7-9
CDR3nt: TGTGCCACCCTCTGGGTGGGGGCTAACTATGGCTACACCTTC
CDR3aa: CATLWVGANYGYTF

abundance: NA
j_gene: TRBJ2-7
d_gene: NA
v_gene: TRBV9
CDR3nt: TGTGCCAGCAGCGTAGACACCAGCTCCTACGAGCAGTACTTC
CDR3aa: CASSVDTSSYEQYF

abundance: NA
j_gene: TRBJ2-5
d_gene: NA
v_gene: TRBV20-1
CDR3nt: TGCAGTGCTAGCAAAGAGACCCAGTACTTC
CDR3aa: CSASKETQYF

abundance: NA
j_gene: TRBJ2-2
d_gene: NA
v_gene: TRBV2
CDR3nt: TGTGCCAGCAGTGACTTGGAGAACACCGGGGAGCTGTTTTTT
CDR3aa: CASSDLENTGELFF

abundance: NA
j_gene: TRBJ2-2
d_gene: TRBD2
v_gene: TRBV28
CDR3nt: TGTGCCAGCCGACTAGCGGGAGCGAACACCGGGGAGCTGTTTTTT
CDR3aa: CASRLAGANTGELFF

abundance: NA
j_gene: TRBJ2-7
d_gene: NA
v_gene: TRBV12-3/TRBV12-4
CDR3nt: TGTGCCAGCAGTTCCTTCGTGGATCTTTCCTACGAGCAGTACTTC
CDR3aa: CASSSFVDLSYEQYF

abundance: NA
j_gene: TRBJ2-1
d_gene: NA
v_gene: TRBV25-1
CDR3nt: TGTGCCAGCAGTGAATTTTATGGGAATGAGCAGTTCTTC
CDR3aa: CASSEFYGNEQFF

abundance: NA
j_gene: TRBJ1-1
d_gene: TRBD1
v_gene: TRBV28
CDR3nt: TGTGCCAGCACGGGACAGGATAACACTGAAGCTTTCTTT
CDR3aa: CASTGQDNTEAFF

abundance: NA
j_gene: TRBJ2-1
d_gene: TRBD2
v_gene: TRBV11-2
CDR3nt: TGTGCCAGCAGCCCCGAACTAGCGGGAGTCGGCAATGAGCAGTTCTTC
CDR3aa: CASSPELAGVGNEQFF

abundance: NA
j_gene: TRBJ2-7
d_gene: TRBD1
v_gene: TRBV7-9
CDR3nt: TGTGCCAGCCGCCGGGACAGGGAATACGAGCAGTACTTC
CDR3aa: CASRRDREYEQYF

abundance: NA
j_gene: TRBJ2-2
d_gene: NA
v_gene: TRBV6-4
CDR3nt: TGTGCCAGCAGTGAGGGGAACACCGGGGAGCTGTTTTTT
CDR3aa: CASSEGNTGELFF

abundance: NA
j_gene: TRBJ1-4
d_gene: NA
v_gene: TRBV7-2
CDR3nt: TGTGCCAGCAAGGCAGGCTCTGAAAAACTGTTTTTT
CDR3aa: CASKAGSEKLFF

abundance: NA
j_gene: TRBJ2-5
d_gene: NA
v_gene: TRBV6-5
CDR3nt: TGTGCCAGCAGTTATCGAAGGGGAAAAACGAGGATGGTGGAGACCCAGTACTTC
CDR3aa: CASSYRRGKTRMVETQYF

abundance: once
j_gene: TRBJ2-2
d_gene: NA
v_gene: TRBV7-9
CDR3nt: TGTGCCAGCAGCTCCAGCGCCCCGAACACCGGGGAGCTGTTTTTT
CDR3aa: CASSSSAPNTGELFF

abundance: NA
j_gene: TRBJ2-1
d_gene: TRBD1
v_gene: TRBV15
CDR3nt: TGTGCCACCAGCAACCGGGACAGGGCCTACAATGAGCAGTTCTTC
CDR3aa: CATSNRDRAYNEQFF

abundance: NA
j_gene: TRBJ2-1
d_gene: TRBD2
v_gene: TRBV6-5
CDR3nt: TGTGCCAGCAGTTACTCGGGGCGACTAGCGGGATACAATGAGCAGTTCTTC
CDR3aa: CASSYSGRLAGYNEQFF

abundance: NA
j_gene: TRBJ1-2
d_gene: NA
v_gene: TRBV9
CDR3nt: TGTGCCAGCAGCGCCCGACAGAAGTATGGCTACACCTTC
CDR3aa: CASSARQKYGYTF

abundance: NA
j_gene: TRBJ2-3
d_gene: TRBD2
v_gene: TRBV6-5
CDR3nt: TGTGCCAGCAGTCCCTCTAGCGGGAGTACAGATACGCAGTATTTT
CDR3aa: CASSPSSGSTDTQYF

abundance: NA
j_gene: TRBJ2-7
d_gene: NA
v_gene: TRBV7-8
CDR3nt: TGTGCCAGCAGCCAGGGCAGGTGGAGGGACGAGCAGTACTTC
CDR3aa: CASSQGRWRDEQYF

abundance: NA
j_gene: TRBJ1-5
d_gene: NA
v_gene: TRBV12-3/TRBV12-4
CDR3nt: TGTGCCAGTCGTAGAGGGACACGCAATCAGCCCCAGCATTTT
CDR3aa: CASRRGTRNQPQHF

abundance: NA
j_gene: TRBJ2-1
d_gene: NA
v_gene: TRBV3-1
CDR3nt: TGTGCCAGCAGCCAGTTAGGCCAAAGCGGCTATGAGCAGTTCTTC
CDR3aa: CASSQLGQSGYEQFF

abundance: NA
j_gene: TRBJ2-1
d_gene: TRBD2
v_gene: TRBV7-3
CDR3nt: TGTGCCAGCAGCTTAAATAGCGGGAGCTCCTACAATGAGCAGTTCTTC
CDR3aa: CASSLNSGSSYNEQFF

abundance: NA
j_gene: TRBJ2-6
d_gene: NA
v_gene: TRBV4-3
CDR3nt: TGCGCCAGCAGCAGTCAGCTCTCTGGGGCCAACGTCCTGACTTTC
CDR3aa: CASSSQLSGANVLTF

abundance: NA
j_gene: TRBJ2-1
d_gene: TRBD2
v_gene: TRBV20-1
CDR3nt: TGCAGTGCTAGAGTCCTCGGGACTAGCGGTTACAATGAGCAGTTCTTC
CDR3aa: CSARVLGTSGYNEQFF

abundance: NA
j_gene: TRBJ2-1
d_gene: TRBD1
v_gene: TRBV12-3/TRBV12-4
CDR3nt: TGTGCCAGCAATGACAGGGGGCTGGGTGAGCAGTTCTTC
CDR3aa: CASNDRGLGEQFF

abundance: NA
j_gene: TRBJ1-1
d_gene: NA
v_gene: TRBV7-9
CDR3nt: TGTGCCAGCAGCTTAGATGTGGGTGCTGAAGCTTTCTTT
CDR3aa: CASSLDVGAEAFF

abundance: NA
j_gene: TRBJ2-5
d_gene: NA
v_gene: TRBV4-1
CDR3nt: TGCGCCAGCAGCCCATCTGTGTGGCAAGAGACCCAGTACTTC
CDR3aa: CASSPSVWQETQYF

abundance: NA
j_gene: TRBJ2-1
d_gene: TRBD1
v_gene: TRBV12-3/TRBV12-4
CDR3nt: TGTGCCAGCAGTCCCTGGACAGGGGAGGTTGAGCAGTTCTTC
CDR3aa: CASSPWTGEVEQFF

abundance: NA
j_gene: TRBJ2-5
d_gene: TRBD2
v_gene: TRBV19
CDR3nt: TGTGCCAGTAGTGTGGGACTAGCGGGAGCGGAGACCCAGTACTTC
CDR3aa: CASSVGLAGAETQYF

abundance: NA
j_gene: TRBJ1-2
d_gene: TRBD1
v_gene: TRBV27
CDR3nt: TGTGCCAGCAGTTTATCCGGGACAGCGTATGGCTACACCTTC
CDR3aa: CASSLSGTAYGYTF

abundance: NA
j_gene: TRBJ2-6
d_gene: TRBD1
v_gene: TRBV20-1
CDR3nt: TGCAGTGCTAGCCTGGGACAGGCCAGCAGCTCTGGGGCCAACGTCCTGACTTTC
CDR3aa: CSASLGQASSSGANVLTF

abundance: once
j_gene: TRBJ2-2
d_gene: NA
v_gene: TRBV3-1
CDR3nt: TGTGCCAGCAGCCAAGATCCGGACCCCCGGGAGCTGTTTTTT
CDR3aa: CASSQDPDPRELFF

abundance: NA
j_gene: TRBJ2-2
d_gene: NA
v_gene: TRBV28
CDR3nt: TGTGCCAGCAGTTCGTGGGAGGTGAACACCGGGGAGCTGTTTTTT
CDR3aa: CASSSWEVNTGELFF

abundance: NA
j_gene: TRBJ2-5
d_gene: TRBD2
v_gene: TRBV20-1
CDR3nt: TGCAGTGCTAAAGGACTAGCGGGGGGCCCCACGGAGACCCAGTACTTC
CDR3aa: CSAKGLAGGPTETQYF

abundance: NA
j_gene: TRBJ1-1
d_gene: NA
v_gene: TRBV30
CDR3nt: TGTGCCTGGAGTAGTGGGGAAGAGAACACTGAAGCTTTCTTT
CDR3aa: CAWSSGEENTEAFF

abundance: NA
j_gene: TRBJ1-2
d_gene: NA
v_gene: TRBV4-3
CDR3nt: TGCGCCAGCAGCCAAGAGAGCCTTCGGGTCCTCTATGGCTACACCTTC
CDR3aa: CASSQESLRVLYGYTF

abundance: once
j_gene: TRBJ2-7
d_gene: TRBD2
v_gene: TRBV30
CDR3nt: TGTGCCTGGGCCCCACTAGCGGGAGGTTACGAGCAGTACTTC
CDR3aa: CAWAPLAGGYEQYF

abundance: NA
j_gene: TRBJ2-5
d_gene: NA
v_gene: TRBV6-2/TRBV6-3
CDR3nt: TGTGCCAGCAGTCACTGGGCGGGACTCCGCCAAGAGACCCAGTACTTC
CDR3aa: CASSHWAGLRQETQYF

abundance: NA
j_gene: TRBJ2-7
d_gene: NA
v_gene: TRBV5-1
CDR3nt: TGCTCCTCCACGGGCACCTCCTACGAGCAGTACTTC
CDR3aa: CSSTGTSYEQYF

abundance: NA
j_gene: TRBJ2-1
d_gene: TRBD2
v_gene: TRBV6-2/TRBV6-3
CDR3nt: TGTGCCAGCAGTTATACCAGCGGGGCCTACAATGAGCAGTTCTTC
CDR3aa: CASSYTSGAYNEQFF

abundance: NA
j_gene: TRBJ2-1
d_gene: NA
v_gene: TRBV19
CDR3nt: TGTGCCAGTAGTATAGTTACAGGGACCTCCTACAATGAGCAGTTCTTC
CDR3aa: CASSIVTGTSYNEQFF

abundance: once
j_gene: TRBJ2-4
d_gene: TRBD2
v_gene: TRBV7-7
CDR3nt: TGTGCTAGCAGCTGCGGGACTAGCGGGCCGTCGTCCAAAAACATTCAGTACTTC
CDR3aa: CASSCGTSGPSSKNIQYF

abundance: NA
j_gene: TRBJ2-6
d_gene: NA
v_gene: TRBV7-2
CDR3nt: TGTGCCAGCAGTCCTTCTGGGGCCAACGTCCTGACTTTC
CDR3aa: CASSPSGANVLTF

abundance: once
j_gene: TRBJ2-3
d_gene: NA
v_gene: TRBV20-1
CDR3nt: TGCAGTGCTAGAGATCCGGCCGGCACAGATACGCAGTATTTT
CDR3aa: CSARDPAGTDTQYF